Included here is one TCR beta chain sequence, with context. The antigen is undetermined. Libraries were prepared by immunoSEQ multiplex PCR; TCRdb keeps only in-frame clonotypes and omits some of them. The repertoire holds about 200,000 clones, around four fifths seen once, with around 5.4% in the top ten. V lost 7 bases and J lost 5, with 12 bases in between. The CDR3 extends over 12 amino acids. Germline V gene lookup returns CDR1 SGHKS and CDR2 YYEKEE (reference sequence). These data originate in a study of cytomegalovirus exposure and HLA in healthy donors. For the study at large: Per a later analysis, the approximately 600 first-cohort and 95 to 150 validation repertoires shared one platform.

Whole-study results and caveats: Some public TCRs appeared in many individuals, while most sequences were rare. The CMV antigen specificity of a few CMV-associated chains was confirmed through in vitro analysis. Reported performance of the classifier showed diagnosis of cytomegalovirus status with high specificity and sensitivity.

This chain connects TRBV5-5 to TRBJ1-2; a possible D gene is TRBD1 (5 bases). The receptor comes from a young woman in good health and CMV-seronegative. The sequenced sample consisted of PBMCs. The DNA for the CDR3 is TGTGCCAGCGGGGGACGGGGATATGGCTACACCTTC. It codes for CASGGRGYGYTF.